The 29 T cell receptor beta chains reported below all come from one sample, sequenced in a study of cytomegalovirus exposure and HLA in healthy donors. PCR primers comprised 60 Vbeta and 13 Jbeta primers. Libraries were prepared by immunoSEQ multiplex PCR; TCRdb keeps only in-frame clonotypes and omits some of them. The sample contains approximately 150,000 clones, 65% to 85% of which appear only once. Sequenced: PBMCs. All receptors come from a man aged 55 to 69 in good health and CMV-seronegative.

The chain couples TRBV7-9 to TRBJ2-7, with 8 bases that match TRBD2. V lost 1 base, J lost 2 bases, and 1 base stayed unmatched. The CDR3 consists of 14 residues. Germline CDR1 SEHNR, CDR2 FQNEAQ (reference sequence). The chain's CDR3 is CASSLVGLAYEQYF. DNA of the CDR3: TGTGCCAGCAGCTTAGTGGGACTAGCCTACGAGCAGTACTTC.

The CDR3 region has the DNA TGTGCCAGCAGTTTTCAGGGGATCACCTACGAGCAGTACTTC. Encoded protein: CASSFQGITYEQYF. The rearrangement uses TRBV28 and TRBJ2-7, with D perhaps matching TRBD1 (6 bases). Trimming cost V 3 bases and J 2 bases, with 11 bases left between them. The CDR3 length is 14 residues. Germline assignment: CDR1 MDHEN and CDR2 SYDVKM.

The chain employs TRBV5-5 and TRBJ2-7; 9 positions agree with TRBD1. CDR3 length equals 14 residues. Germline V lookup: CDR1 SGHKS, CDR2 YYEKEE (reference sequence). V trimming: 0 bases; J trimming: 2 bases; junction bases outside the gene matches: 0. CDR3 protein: CASSLGQGAYEQYF. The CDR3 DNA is TGTGCCAGCAGCTTGGGACAGGGGGCCTACGAGCAGTACTTC.

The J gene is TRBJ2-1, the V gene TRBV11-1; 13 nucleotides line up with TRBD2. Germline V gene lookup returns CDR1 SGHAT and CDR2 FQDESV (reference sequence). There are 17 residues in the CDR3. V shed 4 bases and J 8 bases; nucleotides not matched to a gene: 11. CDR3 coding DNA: TGTGCCAGCAGCTCGACATTACTAGCGGGGGGGCTTGATGAGCAGTTCTTC. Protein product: CASSSTLLAGGLDEQFF.

CDR3 nucleotide sequence: TGTGCCTGGAATCGGGGAAACAATGAGCAGTTCTTC. This sequence encodes CAWNRGNNEQFF. The rearrangement links TRBV30 to TRBJ2-1, with TRBD2 as a possible D gene (5 bases). The CDR3 is made up of 12 amino acids. V dropped 4 bases and J dropped 5 bases, with 9 bases sitting between them. The V gene's germline CDR1 is GTSNPN and CDR2 SVGIG (reference sequence).

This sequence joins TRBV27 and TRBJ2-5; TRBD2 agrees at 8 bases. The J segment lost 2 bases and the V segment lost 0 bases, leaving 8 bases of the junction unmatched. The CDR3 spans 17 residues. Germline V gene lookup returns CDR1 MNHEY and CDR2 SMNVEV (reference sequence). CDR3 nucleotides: TGTGCCAGCAGTTTATCGATGGCGGTAGCGGGGCAAGAGACCCAGTACTTC. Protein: CASSLSMAVAGQETQYF.

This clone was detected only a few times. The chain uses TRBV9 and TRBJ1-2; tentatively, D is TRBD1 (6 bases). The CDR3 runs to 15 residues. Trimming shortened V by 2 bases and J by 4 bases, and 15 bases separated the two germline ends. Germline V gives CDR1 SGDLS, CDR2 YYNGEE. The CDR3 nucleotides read TGTGCCAGCAGCGTTTCACAGGGTGCGGTCTATGGCTACACCTTC. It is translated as CASSVSQGAVYGYTF.

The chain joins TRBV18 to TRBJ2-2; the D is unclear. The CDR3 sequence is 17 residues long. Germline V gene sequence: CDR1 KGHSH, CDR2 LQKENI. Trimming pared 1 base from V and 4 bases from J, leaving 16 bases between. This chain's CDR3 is CASSPLGQPGSTGELFF. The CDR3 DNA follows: TGTGCCAGCTCACCACTAGGCCAGCCAGGTTCCACCGGGGAGCTGTTTTTT.

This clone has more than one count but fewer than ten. For the CDR3, the DNA is TGCGCCAGCAGCCCAACAGCGGAACTCACAGATACGCAGTATTTT. It translates to CASSPTAELTDTQYF. This sequence joins TRBV5-1 and TRBJ2-3; tentatively, D is TRBD2 (5 bases). Per the germline V gene, CDR1 is SGHRS and CDR2 is YFSETQ. The CDR3 spans 15 residues. The V gene lost 4 bases and the J gene lost 2 bases, with 14 bases spanning the gap.

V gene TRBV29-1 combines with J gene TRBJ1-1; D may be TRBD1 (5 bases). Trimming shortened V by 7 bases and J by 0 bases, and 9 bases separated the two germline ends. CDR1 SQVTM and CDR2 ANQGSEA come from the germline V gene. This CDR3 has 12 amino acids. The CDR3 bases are TGCAGCGGAGGACATATGAACACTGAAGCTTTCTTT. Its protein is CSGGHMNTEAFF.

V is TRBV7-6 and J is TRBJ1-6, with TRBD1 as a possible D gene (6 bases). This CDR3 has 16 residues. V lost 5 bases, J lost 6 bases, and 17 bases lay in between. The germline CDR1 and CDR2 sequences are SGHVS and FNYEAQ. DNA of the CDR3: TGTGCCAGCAGCAAGAACACACAGGGAACTAATTCACCCCTCCACTTT. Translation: CASSKNTQGTNSPLHF.

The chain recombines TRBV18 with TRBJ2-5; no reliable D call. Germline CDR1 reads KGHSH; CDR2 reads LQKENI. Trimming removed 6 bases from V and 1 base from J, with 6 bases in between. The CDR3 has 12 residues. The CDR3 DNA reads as TGTGCCAGCTCTAGCTCCCAAGAGACCCAGTACTTC. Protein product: CASSSSQETQYF.

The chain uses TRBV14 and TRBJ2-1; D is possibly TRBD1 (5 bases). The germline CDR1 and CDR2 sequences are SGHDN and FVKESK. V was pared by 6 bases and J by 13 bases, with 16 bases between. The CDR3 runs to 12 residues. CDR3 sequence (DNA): TGTGCCAGCAGACCCGACTGGGGCGATCAGTTCTTC. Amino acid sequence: CASRPDWGDQFF.

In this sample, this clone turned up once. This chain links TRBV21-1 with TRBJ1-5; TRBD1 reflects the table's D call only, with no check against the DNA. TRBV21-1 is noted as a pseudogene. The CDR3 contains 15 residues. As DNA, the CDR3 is TGTGCCAGCAGCGCCCGGGACAGGGGGAATCAGCCCCAGCATTTT. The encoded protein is CASSARDRGNQPQHF.

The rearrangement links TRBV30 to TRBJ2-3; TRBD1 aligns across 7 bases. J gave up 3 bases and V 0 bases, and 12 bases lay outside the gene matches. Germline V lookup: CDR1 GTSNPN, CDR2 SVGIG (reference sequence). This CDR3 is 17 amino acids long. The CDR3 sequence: CAWSVYPTGPKTDTQYF. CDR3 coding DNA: TGTGCCTGGAGTGTTTACCCGACAGGGCCAAAGACAGATACGCAGTATTTT.

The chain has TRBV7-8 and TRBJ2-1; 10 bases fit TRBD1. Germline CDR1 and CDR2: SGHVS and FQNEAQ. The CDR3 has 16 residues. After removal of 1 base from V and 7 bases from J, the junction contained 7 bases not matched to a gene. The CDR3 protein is CASSLDGGQGINEQFF. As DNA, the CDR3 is TGTGCCAGCAGCTTAGACGGGGGACAGGGGATAAATGAGCAGTTCTTC.

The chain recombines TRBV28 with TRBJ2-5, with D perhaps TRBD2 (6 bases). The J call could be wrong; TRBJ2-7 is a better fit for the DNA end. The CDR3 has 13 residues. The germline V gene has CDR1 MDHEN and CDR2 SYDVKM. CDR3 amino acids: CASSYVGGSEQYF. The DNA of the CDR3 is TGTGCCAGCAGTTATGTTGGGGGGAGCGAGCAGTACTTC.

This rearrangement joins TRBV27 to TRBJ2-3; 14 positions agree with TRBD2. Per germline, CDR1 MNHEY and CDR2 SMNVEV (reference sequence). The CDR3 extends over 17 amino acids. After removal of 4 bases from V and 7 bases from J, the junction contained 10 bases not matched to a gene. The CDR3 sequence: CASSSYPGLAGVYTQYF. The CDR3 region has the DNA TGTGCCAGCAGTTCATATCCGGGACTAGCGGGAGTCTATACGCAGTATTTT.

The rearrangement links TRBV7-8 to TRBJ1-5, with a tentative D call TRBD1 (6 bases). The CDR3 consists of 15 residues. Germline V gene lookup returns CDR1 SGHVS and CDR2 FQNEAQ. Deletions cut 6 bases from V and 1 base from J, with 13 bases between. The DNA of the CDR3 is TGTGCCAGCAGTGCACAGGGTAGGAGCAATCAGCCCCAGCATTTT. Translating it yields CASSAQGRSNQPQHF.

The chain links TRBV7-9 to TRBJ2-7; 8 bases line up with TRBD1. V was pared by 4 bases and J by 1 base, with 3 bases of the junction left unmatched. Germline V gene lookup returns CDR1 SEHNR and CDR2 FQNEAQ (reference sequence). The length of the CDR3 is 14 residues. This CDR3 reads CASSWGQASYEQYF. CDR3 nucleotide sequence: TGTGCCAGCAGCTGGGGACAGGCTTCCTACGAGCAGTACTTC.

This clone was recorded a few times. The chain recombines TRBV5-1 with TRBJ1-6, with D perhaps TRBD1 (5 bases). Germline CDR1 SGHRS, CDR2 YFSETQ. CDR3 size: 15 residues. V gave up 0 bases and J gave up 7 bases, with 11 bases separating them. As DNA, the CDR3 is TGCGCCAGCAGCTTGGAGGGGTCTGGGAATTCACCCCTCCACTTT. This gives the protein CASSLEGSGNSPLHF.

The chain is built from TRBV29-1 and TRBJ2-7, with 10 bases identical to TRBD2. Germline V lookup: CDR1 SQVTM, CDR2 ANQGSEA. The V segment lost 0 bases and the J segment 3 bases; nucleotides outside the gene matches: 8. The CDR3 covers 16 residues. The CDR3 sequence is CSVEDVASGSLYEQYF. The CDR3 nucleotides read TGCAGCGTTGAAGATGTTGCTAGCGGGAGCCTCTACGAGCAGTACTTC.

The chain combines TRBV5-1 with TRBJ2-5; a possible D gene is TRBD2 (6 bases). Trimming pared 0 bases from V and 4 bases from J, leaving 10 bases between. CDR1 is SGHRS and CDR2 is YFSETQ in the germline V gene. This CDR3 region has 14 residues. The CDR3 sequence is CASSLGWRVETQYF. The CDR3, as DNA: TGCGCCAGCAGCTTGGGATGGAGGGTAGAGACCCAGTACTTC.

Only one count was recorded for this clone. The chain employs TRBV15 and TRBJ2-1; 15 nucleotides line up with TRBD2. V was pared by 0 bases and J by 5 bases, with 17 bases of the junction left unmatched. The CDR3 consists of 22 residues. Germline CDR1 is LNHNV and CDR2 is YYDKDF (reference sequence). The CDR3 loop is CATSRDLLTGLAGGRGNNEQFF. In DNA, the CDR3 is TGTGCCACCAGCAGAGATCTCCTTACAGGACTAGCGGGAGGGCGGGGTAACAATGAGCAGTTCTTC. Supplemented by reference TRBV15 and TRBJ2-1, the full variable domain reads DAMVIQNPRYQVTQFGKPVTLSCSQTLNHNVMYWYQQKSSQAPKLLFHYYDKDFNNEADTPDNFQSRRPNTSFCFLDIRSPGLGDTAMYLCATSRDLLTGLAGGRGNNEQFFGPGTRLTVL.

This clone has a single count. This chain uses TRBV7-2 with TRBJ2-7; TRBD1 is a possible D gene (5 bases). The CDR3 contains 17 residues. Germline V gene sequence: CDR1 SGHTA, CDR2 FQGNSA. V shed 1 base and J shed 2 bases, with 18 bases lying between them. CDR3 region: CASSLGFRTPVPYEQYF. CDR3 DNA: TGTGCCAGCAGCTTAGGATTTCGGACACCAGTCCCCTACGAGCAGTACTTC.

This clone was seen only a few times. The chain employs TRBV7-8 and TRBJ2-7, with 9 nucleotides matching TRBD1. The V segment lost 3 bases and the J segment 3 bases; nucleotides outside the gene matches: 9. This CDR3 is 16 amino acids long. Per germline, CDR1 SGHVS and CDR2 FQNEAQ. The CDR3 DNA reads TGTGCCAGCAGCTTGGGGACAGGGATGGAGTACTACGAGCAGTACTTC. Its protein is CASSLGTGMEYYEQYF.

CDR3 nucleotides: TGCAGCGTTGCGACAAGTAGCACAGATACGCAGTATTTT. Its translation: CSVATSSTDTQYF. The gene calls are TRBV29-1 and TRBJ2-3; D unresolved. Trimming pared 4 bases from V and 0 bases from J, leaving 8 bases between. This CDR3 comprises 13 residues. CDR1 is SQVTM, CDR2 ANQGSEA, per germline.

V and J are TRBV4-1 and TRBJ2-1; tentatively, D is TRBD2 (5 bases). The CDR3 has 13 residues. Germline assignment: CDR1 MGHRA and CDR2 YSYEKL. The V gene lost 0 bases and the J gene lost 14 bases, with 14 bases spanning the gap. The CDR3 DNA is TGCGCCAGCAGCCAAGATTCTGGGAGAAGGAAGTTCTTC. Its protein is CASSQDSGRRKFF.

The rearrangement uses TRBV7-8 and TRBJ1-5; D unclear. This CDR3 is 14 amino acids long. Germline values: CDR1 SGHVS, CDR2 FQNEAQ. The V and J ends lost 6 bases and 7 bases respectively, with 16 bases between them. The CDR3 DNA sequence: TGTGCCAGCAGGGAAGCCAGGACTGGACAGCCCCAGCATTTT. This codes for CASREARTGQPQHF.